The entry that follows covers one TCR beta chain sequence. Its antigen is currently unknown. Germline lookup yields CDR1 SGHRS and CDR2 YFSETQ. CDR3 length: 16 amino acids. V gave up 1 base and J gave up 5 bases; unmatched junction bases: 10. Amplified TCR beta CDR3 regions derived from RNA transcripts. First-round RT-PCR with HTBI primers amplified the TCR CDR3 region. TCRdb recomputed calls from the multiplex PCR reads with MiXCR, one row per CDR3 protein. Here the sample spans approximately 300,000 distinct CDR3 sequences, approximately 18% being singletons. Clinical symptoms, serum thyroxine, TRAb, thyroid ultrasound and orbital computed tomography established diagnosis. The entry originates in a study of T cells in Graves' hyperthyroidism and ophthalmopathy. Regarding the study as a whole: Ophthalmopathy was told apart from stable hyperthyroidism by a 13 V-J model.

The V gene is TRBV5-1, the J gene TRBJ2-5, with TRBD2 identical over 8 bases. This sequence originates from a man aged 45 to 65 with Graves' ophthalmopathy. Material: blood. The CDR3 coding sequence is TGCGCCAGCAGCTTGACCATAAGCGGGAGAGGTGAGACCCAGTACTTC. Its translation is CASSLTISGRGETQYF. Full variable domain (rest looked up from reference TRBV5-1 and TRBJ2-5): KAGVTQTPRYLIKTRGQQVTLSCSPISGHRSVSWYQQTPGQGLQFLFEYFSETQRNKGNFPGRFSGRQFSNSRSEMNVSTLELGDSALYLCASSLTISGRGETQYFGPGTRLLVL.